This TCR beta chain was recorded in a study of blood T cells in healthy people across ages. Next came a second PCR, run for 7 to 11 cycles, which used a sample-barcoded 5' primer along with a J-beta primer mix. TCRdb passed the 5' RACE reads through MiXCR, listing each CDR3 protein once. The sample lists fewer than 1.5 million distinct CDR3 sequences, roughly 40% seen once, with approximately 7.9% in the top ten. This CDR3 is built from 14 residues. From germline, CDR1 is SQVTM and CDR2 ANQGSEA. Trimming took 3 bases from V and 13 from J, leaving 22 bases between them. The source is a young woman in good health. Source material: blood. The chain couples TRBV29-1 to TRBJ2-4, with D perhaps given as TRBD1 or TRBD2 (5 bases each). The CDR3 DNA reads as TGCAGCGTTGAGTCCCCGGGACCAACCTACGTGCAGTACTTC. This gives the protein CSVESPGPTYVQYF.